This T cell receptor beta chain was documented in a study of T cells after yellow fever vaccination. CDR3 size: 14 residues. Per the germline V gene, CDR1 is SGHNT and CDR2 is YYREEE (reference sequence). Trimming removed 4 bases from V and 5 bases from J, with 16 bases in between. The 5'RACE template-switching step produced TCR cDNA and added a universal primer site and UMIs. TCRdb used MiXCR to reprocess the 5' RACE reads, holding one entry per CDR3 protein. The sample lists just under 600,000 distinct CDR3 sequences, approximately 13% occurring once. Specimen: PBMCs, collected on the day of the yellow fever booster vaccination. This TCR was sampled from a man aged 25-40 years who received the YFV17D yellow fever vaccine. This chain connects TRBV5-4 to TRBJ2-7, with D possibly TRBD2 on 6 matching bases. The CDR3 DNA reads TGTGCCAGCAGCCCGGCGGGGAGTGAGGACGAGCAGTACTTC. Its translation is CASSPAGSEDEQYF.